One sample yielded the 7 T cell receptor beta chains listed below, sequenced in a study of tumor-infiltrating lymphocytes in localized non-small cell lung cancer. The protocol was immunoSEQ multiplex PCR, while the TCRdb copy is restricted to in-frame clones and leaves out a portion. Among some 14,000 clones listed, approximately 70% were seen once. The sequencing input was lung tumor tissue. All receptors derive from a human donor with non-small cell lung cancer.

V is TRBV25-1 and J is TRBJ1-1; D not resolved. Trimming left V 2 bases short and J 4 bases short, with 8 bases between. CDR3 size: 13 residues. CDR1 is MGHDK and CDR2 is SYGVNS in the germline V gene. CDR3 region: CASSERRGTEAFF. CDR3 DNA sequence: TGTGCCAGCAGTGAACGACGTGGCACTGAAGCTTTCTTT.

This clone was picked up a small number of times. The CDR3 here is CASTPQGISRQPQHF. The CDR3 region has the DNA TGTGCCAGCACCCCACAGGGAATCTCTCGTCAGCCCCAGCATTTT. The chain couples TRBV21-1 to TRBJ1-5; no DNA check was done on the table's D call, TRBD1. TRBV21-1 is classified as a pseudogene. The CDR3 is made up of 15 amino acids.

The rearrangement joins TRBV10-3 to TRBJ1-6, with no clear D. Germline CDR1 reads ENHRY; CDR2 reads SYGVKD. CDR3 length equals 13 residues. Between the trimmed V and J ends, which lost 7 bases and 9 bases, there was a span of 13 bases. CDR3 loop: CAITPSDLSPLHF. CDR3 nucleotide sequence: TGTGCCATCACTCCTTCGGACCTTTCACCCCTCCACTTT.

The chain links TRBV5-5 to TRBJ1-2; D is unclear. The CDR3 is made up of 18 amino acids. Germline lookup yields CDR1 SGHKS and CDR2 YYEKEE (reference sequence). V was shortened by 0 bases and J by 5 bases, with 23 bases between the two germline ends. The CDR3: CASSLAYSFAGGGYGYTF. The CDR3 DNA reads TGTGCCAGCAGCTTGGCCTACTCCTTTGCCGGTGGAGGGTATGGCTACACCTTC.

The chain uses TRBV6-1 and TRBJ2-2; 8 nucleotides match TRBD1. This CDR3 comprises 15 residues. The V segment lost 3 bases and the J segment 5 bases; nucleotides outside the gene matches: 5. Germline V gives CDR1 MNHNS, CDR2 SASEGT. The CDR3 sequence is CASSDPRTGTGELFF. The CDR3 bases are TGTGCCAGCAGTGACCCCCGGACAGGGACCGGGGAGCTGTTTTTT.

The table lists this clone with a count of one. The J gene is TRBJ2-6, the V gene TRBV29-1; maybe TRBD1 (5 bases). Germline CDR1 and CDR2: SQVTM and ANQGSEA. The CDR3 is 14 amino acids. Trimming left V 3 bases short and J 0 bases short, with 6 bases between. CDR3 residues: CSVEGLSGANVLTF. The CDR3 nucleotides read TGCAGCGTTGAGGGGCTCTCTGGGGCCAACGTCCTGACTTTC. Filled out from reference TRBV29-1 and TRBJ2-6, the complete variable domain reads SAVISQKPSRDICQRGTSLTIQCQVDSQVTMMFWYRQQPGQSLTLIATANQGSEATYESGFVIDKFPISRPNLTFSTLTVSNMSPEDSSIYLCSVEGLSGANVLTFGAGSRLTVL.

The chain employs TRBV18 and TRBJ2-4, with D possibly matching TRBD1 (5 bases). The germline CDR1 and CDR2 sequences are KGHSH and LQKENI. V was shortened by 6 bases and J by 1 base, with 16 bases between the two germline ends. This CDR3 region has 16 residues. The CDR3 here is CASSQGSDSAKNIQYF. The DNA for the CDR3 is TGTGCCAGCTCTCAAGGGTCCGACAGTGCCAAAAACATTCAGTACTTC.